This T cell receptor delta chain was recovered during a study of Vδ1+ human thymocytes. The study, taken as a whole, reports: In the thymus, TRG and TRD repertoires looked highly polyclonal with Gaussian CDR3 lengths.

This clone was picked up a small number of times. Antigen: not known. A much larger clone lies a single base off, so this may be a read error. The sample carries other DNA sequences with the same CDR3. The template was reverse-transcribed extracted RNA. The CDR3 regions were amplified by multiplex PCR from V-gene primers to a constant-region primer. TCRdb reprocessed the multiplex PCR reads through CATT. The profile covers under 80,000 delta-chain clones, with approximately 37% appearing a single time and approximately 0.25% taken by the ten largest. The length of the CDR3 is 12 residues. Germline values: CDR1 GEAIGNYY, CDR2 EKD. V lost 7 bases, J lost 1 base, and 9 bases lay in between.

Sequenced sample: Vdelta1+ gamma-delta thymocytes from the thymus. The subset was: FACS-sorted CD3+ TCRalphabeta- TCRVdelta1+ TCRVdelta2- thymocytes. J is TRDJ1 and V is TRDV2; no firm D call. The TCR comes from a boy younger than two who had congenital heart surgery. For the CDR3, the DNA is TGTGCCTGGGGTAGGGCCACCGATAAACTCATCTTT. This gives the protein CAWGRATDKLIF.